These T cell receptor beta chains were read from a single sample in a study of cytomegalovirus exposure and HLA in healthy donors. The table came from immunoSEQ multiplex PCR; TCRdb's copy has only in-frame clones and leaves some out. The sample records about 130,000 clones, roughly 84% being singletons. Sequenced: PBMCs. Receptors originate from a boy aged 5-17 years in good health and CMV-seronegative. Each CDR3 is given with its conserved first and last residue. A D gene is named only where the DNA matches it firmly. Not every row has a clone size; where given, it reads once, few, many or a size class.

v_call	clone_size	d_call	j_call	cdr3_nt	cdr3_aa
TRBV7-6	few	NA	TRBJ1-6	TGTGCCAGCAGCTTATATACAGGGCCCTCACCCCTCCACTTT	CASSLYTGPSPLHF
TRBV7-9	few	NA	TRBJ1-5	TGTGCCAGCACCGCGGACGGGGTTCAGCCCCAGCATTTT	CASTADGVQPQHF
TRBV19	NA	NA	TRBJ2-5	TGTGCCAGTAGTATAAAAATGGGGGGAGAGACCCAGTACTTC	CASSIKMGGETQYF
TRBV30	NA	NA	TRBJ1-3	TGTGCTCAGATAGCCTTGAGCTCTGGAAACACCATATATTTT	CAQIALSSGNTIYF
TRBV6-5	NA	NA	TRBJ2-1	TGTGCCAGCAGTTACCTGACTAGTGGGGGCAATGAGCAGTTCTTC	CASSYLTSGGNEQFF
TRBV30	once	TRBD2	TRBJ2-1	TGTGCCTGGAGGACTAGCGGGAAGCGGGGTTACAATGAGCAGTTCTTC	CAWRTSGKRGYNEQFF
TRBV5-1	NA	NA	TRBJ2-1	TGCGCCAGCAGCGCCGACAACCACAATGAGCAGTTCTTC	CASSADNHNEQFF
TRBV9	NA	TRBD2	TRBJ2-1	TGTGCCAGCAGCGTAGGGCGGGGGGCAAACAATGAGCAGTTCTTC	CASSVGRGANNEQFF
TRBV5-4	NA	TRBD1	TRBJ1-2	TGTGCCAGCAGCACGACAGGGGTTAAGGGCTATGGCTACACCTTC	CASSTTGVKGYGYTF
TRBV7-9	NA	NA	TRBJ1-6	TGTGCCAGCAGCTCCCCGCTGGGGGACTTTGGGTCACCCCTCCACTTT	CASSSPLGDFGSPLHF
TRBV9	NA	TRBD1	TRBJ2-7	TGTGCCAGCAGCCCCCGGACAGGAACCTACGAGCAGTACTTC	CASSPRTGTYEQYF
TRBV20-1	NA	NA	TRBJ1-3	TGCAGTGCCCCATTGGGAAACACCATATATTTT	CSAPLGNTIYF
TRBV7-3	NA	NA	TRBJ1-2	TGTGCCAGCAGCTTAACTGCAGGGTCCTATGGCTACACCTTC	CASSLTAGSYGYTF
TRBV6-5	few	TRBD1	TRBJ1-1	TGTGCCAGCAGTTCCGGGGACAGCAAGAACACTGAAGCTTTCTTT	CASSSGDSKNTEAFF
TRBV2	NA	NA	TRBJ1-3	TGTGCCAGCAATTCCCGGGATTACGGAAACACCATATATTTT	CASNSRDYGNTIYF
TRBV7-6	few	NA	TRBJ1-5	TGTGCCAGCAGCTTAGGGCCAACCTATCAGCCCCAGCATTTT	CASSLGPTYQPQHF
TRBV5-1	once	NA	TRBJ2-3	TGCGCCAGCAGCTTGGCTAGGGGCCCAGATACGCAGTATTTT	CASSLARGPDTQYF
TRBV6-5	NA	NA	TRBJ1-2	TGTGCCAGCGGGGCGGTCTACAACCCTAACTATGGCTACACCTTC	CASGAVYNPNYGYTF
TRBV5-1	NA	NA	TRBJ2-7	TGCGCCAGCAGCTTGGCACAGGCGTCCTACGAGCAGTACTTC	CASSLAQASYEQYF
TRBV4-1	NA	NA	TRBJ2-7	TGCGCCAGCAGCCAAGTCGTAGTTTGGAGGGGGCGTAAGCAGTACTTC	CASSQVVVWRGRKQYF
TRBV7-2	NA	TRBD1	TRBJ2-7	TGTGCCAGCAGCTCAGGGACAGCCTCCTACGAGCAGTACTTC	CASSSGTASYEQYF
TRBV4-3	NA	NA	TRBJ2-7	TGCGCCAGCAGCCCGATGGGGGCCACCGGCTACGAGCAGTACTTC	CASSPMGATGYEQYF
TRBV30	NA	NA	TRBJ2-7	TGTGCCTGGAGGGACCCCGGGACCTACGAGCAGTACTTC	CAWRDPGTYEQYF
TRBV5-1	few	TRBD1	TRBJ2-7	TGCGCCAGCAGTCCGGACAGGGTCTACGAGCAGTACTTC	CASSPDRVYEQYF
TRBV7-9	NA	TRBD2	TRBJ2-1	TGTGCCAGCAGCTTCGCGGGAGGGCAGTACAATGAGCAGTTCTTC	CASSFAGGQYNEQFF
TRBV6-1	once	TRBD1	TRBJ2-5	TGTGCCAGCAGTGAAGGATGGGACAGGATGGGTGAAGAGACCCAGTACTTC	CASSEGWDRMGEETQYF
TRBV6-6	NA	TRBD1	TRBJ1-4	TGTGCCAGCAGTTACTCTACAGGGGCGCTTAATGAAAAACTGTTTTTT	CASSYSTGALNEKLFF
TRBV7-3	NA	TRBD2	TRBJ2-1	TGTGCCAGCAGCCTACTAGCGGGGGGGCAAAATGAGCAGTTCTTC	CASSLLAGGQNEQFF
TRBV27	NA	TRBD1	TRBJ2-2	TGTGCCAGCAGTTTATCGCAGGGGGCAGTCGGGGAGCTGTTTTTT	CASSLSQGAVGELFF
TRBV6-1	NA	TRBD1	TRBJ2-7	TGTGCCAGCAGCCGGGACAGGGCCGCAGAGCAGTACTTC	CASSRDRAAEQYF
TRBV9	NA	TRBD2	TRBJ2-1	TGTGCCAGCAGCGGTAGCGGGAGCTCCTACAATGAGCAGTTCTTC	CASSGSGSSYNEQFF